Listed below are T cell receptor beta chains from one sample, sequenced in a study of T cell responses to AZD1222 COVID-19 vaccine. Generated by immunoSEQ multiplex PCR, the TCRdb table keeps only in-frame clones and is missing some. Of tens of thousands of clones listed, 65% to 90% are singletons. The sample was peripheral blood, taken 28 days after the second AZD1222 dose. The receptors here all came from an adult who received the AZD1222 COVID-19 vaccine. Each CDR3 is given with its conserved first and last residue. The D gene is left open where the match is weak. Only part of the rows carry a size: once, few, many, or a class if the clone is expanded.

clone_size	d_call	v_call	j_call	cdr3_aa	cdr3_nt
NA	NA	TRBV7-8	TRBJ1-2	CASSFGYSNYGYTF	TGTGCCAGCAGCTTTGGCTACTCCAACTATGGCTACACCTTC
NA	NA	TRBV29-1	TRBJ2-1	CSAASTGRNNEQFF	TGCAGCGCCGCGTCCACCGGGAGAAACAATGAGCAGTTCTTC
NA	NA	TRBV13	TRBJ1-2	CASSFGAGMDGYTF	TGTGCCAGCAGCTTTGGGGCCGGGATGGATGGCTACACCTTC
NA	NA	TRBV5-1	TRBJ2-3	CASRAGVEFMHTQYF	TGCGCCAGCAGGGCAGGGGTGGAATTCATGCATACGCAGTATTTT
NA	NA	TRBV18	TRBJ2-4	CASSLPGAKNIQYF	TGTGCCAGCTCGCTTCCGGGGGCCAAAAACATTCAGTACTTC
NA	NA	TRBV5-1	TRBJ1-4	CASSLGADTGKLFF	TGCGCCAGCAGCTTGGGGGCGGACACGGGAAAACTGTTTTTT
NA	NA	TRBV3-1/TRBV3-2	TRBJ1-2	CASSQVGRGNYGYTF	TGTGCCAGCAGCCAAGTCGGCAGGGGAAACTATGGCTACACCTTC
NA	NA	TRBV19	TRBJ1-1	CASSLQGPEAFF	TGTGCCAGTAGTCTTCAGGGACCTGAAGCTTTCTTT
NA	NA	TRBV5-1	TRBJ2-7	CASSAGIDYYEQYF	TGCGCCAGCAGCGCCGGAATAGACTACTACGAGCAGTACTTC
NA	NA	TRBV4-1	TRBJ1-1	CASAWGKMGTEAFF	TGCGCCAGCGCCTGGGGGAAAATGGGTACTGAAGCTTTCTTT
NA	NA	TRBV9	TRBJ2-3	CASSHPVRDTTDTQYF	TGTGCCAGCAGCCACCCCGTAAGGGACACCACAGATACGCAGTATTTT
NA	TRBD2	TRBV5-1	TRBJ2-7	CASSFSGGSPEQYF	TGCGCCAGCAGCTTCTCGGGAGGGTCGCCCGAGCAGTACTTC
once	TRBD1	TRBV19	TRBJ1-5	CASSPDRVNQPQHF	TGTGCCAGTAGTCCTGACAGGGTCAATCAGCCCCAGCATTTT